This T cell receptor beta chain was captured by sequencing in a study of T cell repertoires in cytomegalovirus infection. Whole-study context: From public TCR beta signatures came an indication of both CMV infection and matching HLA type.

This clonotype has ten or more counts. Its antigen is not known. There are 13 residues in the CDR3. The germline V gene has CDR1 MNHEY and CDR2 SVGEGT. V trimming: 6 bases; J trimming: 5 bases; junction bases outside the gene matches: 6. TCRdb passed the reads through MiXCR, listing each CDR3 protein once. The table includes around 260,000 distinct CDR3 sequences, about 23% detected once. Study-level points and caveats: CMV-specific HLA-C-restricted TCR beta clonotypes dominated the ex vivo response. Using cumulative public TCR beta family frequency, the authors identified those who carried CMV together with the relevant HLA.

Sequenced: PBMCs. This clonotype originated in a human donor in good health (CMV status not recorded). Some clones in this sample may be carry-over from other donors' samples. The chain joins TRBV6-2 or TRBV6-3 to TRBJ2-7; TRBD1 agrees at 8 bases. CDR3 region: CASRWQGADEQYF. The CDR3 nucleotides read TGTGCCAGCAGATGGCAGGGGGCCGACGAGCAGTACTTC.